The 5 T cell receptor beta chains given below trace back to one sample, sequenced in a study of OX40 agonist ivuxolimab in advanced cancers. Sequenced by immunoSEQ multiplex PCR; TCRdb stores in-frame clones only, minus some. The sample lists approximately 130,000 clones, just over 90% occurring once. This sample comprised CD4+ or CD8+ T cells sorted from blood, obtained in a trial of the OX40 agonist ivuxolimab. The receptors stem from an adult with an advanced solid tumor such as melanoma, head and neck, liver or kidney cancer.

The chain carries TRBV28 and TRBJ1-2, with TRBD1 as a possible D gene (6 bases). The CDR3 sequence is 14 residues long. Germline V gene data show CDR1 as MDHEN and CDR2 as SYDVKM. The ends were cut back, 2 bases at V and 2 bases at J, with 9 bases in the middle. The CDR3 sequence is CASSLGTINYGYTF. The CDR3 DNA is TGTGCCAGCAGTTTAGGGACAATCAACTATGGCTACACCTTC.

Here the CDR3 reads CASSLRGAATREKLFF. The CDR3 nucleotides read TGTGCCAGCAGCCTAAGGGGTGCGGCCACTCGGGAAAAACTGTTTTTT. The V gene is TRBV28, the J gene TRBJ1-4; TRBD1 is a possible D gene (5 bases). The V gene lost 6 bases and the J gene lost 8 bases, with 22 bases spanning the gap. The CDR3 has 16 residues. Germline CDR1 reads MDHEN; CDR2 reads SYDVKM.

The CDR3 DNA is TGCAGCGTGGCGGAGGGGCTAGCTCCAACAGATACGCAGTATTTT. Amino acids: CSVAEGLAPTDTQYF. V and J are TRBV29-1 and TRBJ2-3, with a tentative D call TRBD2 (6 bases). Germline V gene lookup returns CDR1 SQVTM and CDR2 ANQGSEA. This CDR3 is built from 15 residues. Trimming shortened V by 6 bases and J by 3 bases, and 19 bases separated the two germline ends.

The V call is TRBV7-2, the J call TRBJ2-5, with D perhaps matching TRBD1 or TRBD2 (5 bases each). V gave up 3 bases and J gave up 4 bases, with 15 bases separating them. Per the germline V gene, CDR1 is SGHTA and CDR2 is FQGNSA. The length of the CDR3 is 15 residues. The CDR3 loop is CASSLPYGTGETQYF. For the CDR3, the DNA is TGTGCCAGCAGCTTGCCGTACGGGACCGGAGAGACCCAGTACTTC.

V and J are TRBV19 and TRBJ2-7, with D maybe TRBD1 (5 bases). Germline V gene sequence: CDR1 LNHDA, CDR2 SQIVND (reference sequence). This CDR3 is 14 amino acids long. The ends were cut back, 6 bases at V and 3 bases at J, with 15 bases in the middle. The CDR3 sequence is CASSREVFGYEQYF. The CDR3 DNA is TGTGCCAGTAGCAGGGAAGTATTTGGCTACGAGCAGTACTTC. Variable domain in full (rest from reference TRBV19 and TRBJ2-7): DGGITQSPKYLFRKEGQNVTLSCEQNLNHDAMYWYRQDPGQGLRLIYYSQIVNDFQKGDIAEGYSVSREKKESFPLTVTSAQKNPTAFYLCASSREVFGYEQYFGPGTRLTVT.